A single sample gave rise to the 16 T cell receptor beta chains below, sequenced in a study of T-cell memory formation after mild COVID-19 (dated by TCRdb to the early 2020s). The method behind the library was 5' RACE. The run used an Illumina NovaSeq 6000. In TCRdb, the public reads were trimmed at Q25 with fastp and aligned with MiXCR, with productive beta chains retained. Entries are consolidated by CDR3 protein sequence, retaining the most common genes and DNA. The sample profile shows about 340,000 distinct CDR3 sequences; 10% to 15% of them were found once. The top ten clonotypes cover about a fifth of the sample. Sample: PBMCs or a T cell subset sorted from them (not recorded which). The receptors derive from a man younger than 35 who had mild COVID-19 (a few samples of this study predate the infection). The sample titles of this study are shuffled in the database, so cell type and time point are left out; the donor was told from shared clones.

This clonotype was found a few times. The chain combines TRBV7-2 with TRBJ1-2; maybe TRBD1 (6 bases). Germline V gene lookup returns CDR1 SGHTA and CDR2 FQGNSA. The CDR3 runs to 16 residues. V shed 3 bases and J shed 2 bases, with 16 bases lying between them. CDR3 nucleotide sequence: TGTGCCAGCAGCTTCACTTCAGGGGCGGAGAACTATGGCTACACCTTC. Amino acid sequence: CASSFTSGAENYGYTF.

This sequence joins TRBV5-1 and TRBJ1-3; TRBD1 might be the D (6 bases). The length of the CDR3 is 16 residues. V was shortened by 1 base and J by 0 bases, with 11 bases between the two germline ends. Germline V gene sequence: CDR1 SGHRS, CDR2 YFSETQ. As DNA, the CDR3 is TGCGCCAGCAGCTTGACAGGGCCCATCTCTGGAAACACCATATATTTT. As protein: CASSLTGPISGNTIYF.

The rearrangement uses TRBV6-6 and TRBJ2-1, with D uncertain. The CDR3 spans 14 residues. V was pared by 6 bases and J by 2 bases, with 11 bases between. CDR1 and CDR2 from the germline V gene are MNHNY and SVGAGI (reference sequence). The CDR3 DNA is TGTGCCAGCAGCCGCCCCGCGACCTACAATGAGCAGTTCTTC. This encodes CASSRPATYNEQFF.

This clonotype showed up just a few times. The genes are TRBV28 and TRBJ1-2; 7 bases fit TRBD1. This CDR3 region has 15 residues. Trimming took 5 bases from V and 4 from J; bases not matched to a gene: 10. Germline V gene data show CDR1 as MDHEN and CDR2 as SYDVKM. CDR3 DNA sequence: TGTGCCAGCAGTCCCCCGCTTCCAGGGGGCTATGGCTACACCTTC. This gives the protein CASSPPLPGGYGYTF.

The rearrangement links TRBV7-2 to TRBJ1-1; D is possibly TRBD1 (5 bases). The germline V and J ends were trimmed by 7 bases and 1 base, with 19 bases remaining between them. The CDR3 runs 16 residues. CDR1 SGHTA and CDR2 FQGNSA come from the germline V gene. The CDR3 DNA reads TGTGCCAGCAAGGTCCGCTCGGGACTTACGAACACTGAAGCTTTCTTT. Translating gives CASKVRSGLTNTEAFF.

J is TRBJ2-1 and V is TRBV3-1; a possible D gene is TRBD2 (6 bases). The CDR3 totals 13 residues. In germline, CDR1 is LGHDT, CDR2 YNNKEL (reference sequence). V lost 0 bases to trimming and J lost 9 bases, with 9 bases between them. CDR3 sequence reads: CASSQEGGAEQFF. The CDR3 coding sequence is TGTGCCAGCAGCCAAGAAGGAGGGGCTGAGCAGTTCTTC.

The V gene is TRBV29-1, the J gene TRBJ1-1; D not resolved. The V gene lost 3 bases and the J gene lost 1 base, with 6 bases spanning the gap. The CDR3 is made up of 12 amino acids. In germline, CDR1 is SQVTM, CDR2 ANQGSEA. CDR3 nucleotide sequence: TGCAGCGTTGACCGCAAGAACACTGAAGCTTTCTTT. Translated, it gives CSVDRKNTEAFF.

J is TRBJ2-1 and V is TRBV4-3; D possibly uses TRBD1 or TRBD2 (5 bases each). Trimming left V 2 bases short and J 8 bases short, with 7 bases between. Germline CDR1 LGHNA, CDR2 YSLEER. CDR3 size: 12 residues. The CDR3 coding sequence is TGCGCCAGCAGCCAACGGGGCGATGAGCAGTTCTTC. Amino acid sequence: CASSQRGDEQFF.

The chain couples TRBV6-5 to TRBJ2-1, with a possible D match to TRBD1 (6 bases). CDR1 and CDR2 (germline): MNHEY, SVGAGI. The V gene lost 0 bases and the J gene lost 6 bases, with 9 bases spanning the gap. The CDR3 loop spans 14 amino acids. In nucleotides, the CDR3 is TGTGCCAGCAGTTACTCCCGACAGGTCAATGAGCAGTTCTTC. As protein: CASSYSRQVNEQFF.

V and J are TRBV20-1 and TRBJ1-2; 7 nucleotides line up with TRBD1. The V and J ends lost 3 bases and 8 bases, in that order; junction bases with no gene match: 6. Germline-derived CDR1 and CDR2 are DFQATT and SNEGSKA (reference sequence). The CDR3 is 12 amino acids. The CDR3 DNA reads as TGCAGTGCTAGTAGGCAGGGGGAAGGCTACACCTTC. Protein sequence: CSASRQGEGYTF.

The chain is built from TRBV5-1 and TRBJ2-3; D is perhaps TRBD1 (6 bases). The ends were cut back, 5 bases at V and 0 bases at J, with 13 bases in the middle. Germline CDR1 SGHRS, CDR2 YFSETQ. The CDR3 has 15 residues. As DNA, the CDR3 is TGCGCCAGCAGTTTCAGGGGCTCAAGCACAGATACGCAGTATTTT. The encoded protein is CASSFRGSSTDTQYF.

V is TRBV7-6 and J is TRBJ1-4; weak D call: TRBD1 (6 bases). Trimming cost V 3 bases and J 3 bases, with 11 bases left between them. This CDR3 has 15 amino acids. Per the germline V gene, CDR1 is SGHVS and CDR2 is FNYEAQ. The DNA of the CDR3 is TGTGCCAGCAGCTTCTTGGGGGCTCCTAATGAAAAACTGTTTTTT. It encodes CASSFLGAPNEKLFF.

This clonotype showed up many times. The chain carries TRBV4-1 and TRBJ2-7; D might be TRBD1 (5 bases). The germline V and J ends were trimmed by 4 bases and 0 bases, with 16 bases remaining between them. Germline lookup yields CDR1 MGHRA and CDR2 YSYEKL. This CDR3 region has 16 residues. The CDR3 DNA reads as TGCGCCAGCAGCCCTCAGGGTACGGGTCTCTCCTACGAGCAGTACTTC. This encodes CASSPQGTGLSYEQYF.

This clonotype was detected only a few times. The CDR3 spells CSVPQAGGQKTQYF. As DNA, the CDR3 is TGCAGTGTTCCGCAGGCGGGGGGGCAAAAGACCCAGTACTTC. The chain recombines TRBV20-1 with TRBJ2-5; the match to TRBD2 covers 9 bases. The germline V gene has CDR1 DFQATT and CDR2 SNEGSKA (reference sequence). The CDR3 covers 14 residues. V gave up 7 bases and J gave up 6 bases; unmatched junction bases: 12.

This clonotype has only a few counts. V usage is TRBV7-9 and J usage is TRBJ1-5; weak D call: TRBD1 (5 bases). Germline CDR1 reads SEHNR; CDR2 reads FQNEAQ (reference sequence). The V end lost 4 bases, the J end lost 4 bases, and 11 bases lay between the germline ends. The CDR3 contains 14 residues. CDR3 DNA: TGTGCCAGCAGCTCCCAAAGGGGAAATCAGCCCCAGCATTTT. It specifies CASSSQRGNQPQHF. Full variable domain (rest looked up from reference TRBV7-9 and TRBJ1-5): DTGVSQNPRHKITKRGQNVTFRCDPISEHNRLYWYRQTLGQGPEFLTYFQNEAQLEKSRLLSDRFSAERPKGSFSTLEIQRTEQGDSAMYLCASSSQRGNQPQHFGDGTRLSIL.

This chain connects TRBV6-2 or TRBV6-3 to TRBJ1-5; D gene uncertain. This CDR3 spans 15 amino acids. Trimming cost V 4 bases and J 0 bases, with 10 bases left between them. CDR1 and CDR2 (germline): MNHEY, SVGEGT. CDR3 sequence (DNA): TGTGCCAGCAGTTCGGGCTTTTATAGCAATCAGCCCCAGCATTTT. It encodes CASSSGFYSNQPQHF.